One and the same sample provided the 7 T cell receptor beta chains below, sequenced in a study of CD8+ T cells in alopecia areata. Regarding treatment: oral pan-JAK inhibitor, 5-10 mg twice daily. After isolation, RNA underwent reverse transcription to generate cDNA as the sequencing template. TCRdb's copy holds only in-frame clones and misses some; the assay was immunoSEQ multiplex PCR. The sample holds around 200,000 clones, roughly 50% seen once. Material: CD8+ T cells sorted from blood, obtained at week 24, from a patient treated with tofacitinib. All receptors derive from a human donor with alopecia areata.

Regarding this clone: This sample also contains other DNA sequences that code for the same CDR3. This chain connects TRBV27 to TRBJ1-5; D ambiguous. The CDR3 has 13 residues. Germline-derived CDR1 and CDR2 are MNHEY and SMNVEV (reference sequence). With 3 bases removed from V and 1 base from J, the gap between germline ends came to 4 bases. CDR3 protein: CASSLSSNQPQHF. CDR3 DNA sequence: TGTGCCAGCAGTTTGAGCAGCAATCAGCCCCAGCATTTT.

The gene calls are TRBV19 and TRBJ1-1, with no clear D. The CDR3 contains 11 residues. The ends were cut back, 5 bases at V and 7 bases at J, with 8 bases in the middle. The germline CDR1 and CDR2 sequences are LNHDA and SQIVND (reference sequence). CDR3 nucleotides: TGTGCCAGTAGTGTCCGTAATGAAGCTTTCTTT. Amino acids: CASSVRNEAFF.

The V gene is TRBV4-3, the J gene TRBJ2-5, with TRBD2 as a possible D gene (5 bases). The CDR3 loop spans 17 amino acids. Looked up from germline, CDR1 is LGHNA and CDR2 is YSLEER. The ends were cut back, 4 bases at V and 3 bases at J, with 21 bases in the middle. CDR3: CASSPGMNAGREETQYF. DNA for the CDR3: TGCGCCAGCAGCCCCGGAATGAACGCGGGTCGTGAAGAGACCCAGTACTTC.

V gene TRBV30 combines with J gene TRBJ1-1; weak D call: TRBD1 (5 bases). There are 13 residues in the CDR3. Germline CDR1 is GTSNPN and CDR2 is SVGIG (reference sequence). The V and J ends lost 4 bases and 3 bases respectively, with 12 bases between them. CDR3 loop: CAWTGPGDTEAFF. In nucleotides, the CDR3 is TGTGCCTGGACGGGGCCTGGGGACACTGAAGCTTTCTTT.

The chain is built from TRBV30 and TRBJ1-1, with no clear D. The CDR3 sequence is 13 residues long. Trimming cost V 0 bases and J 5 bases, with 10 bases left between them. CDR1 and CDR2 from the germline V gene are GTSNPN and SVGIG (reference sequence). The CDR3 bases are TGTGCCTGGAGTGTACTCCTGGGGACTGAAGCTTTCTTT. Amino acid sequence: CAWSVLLGTEAFF.

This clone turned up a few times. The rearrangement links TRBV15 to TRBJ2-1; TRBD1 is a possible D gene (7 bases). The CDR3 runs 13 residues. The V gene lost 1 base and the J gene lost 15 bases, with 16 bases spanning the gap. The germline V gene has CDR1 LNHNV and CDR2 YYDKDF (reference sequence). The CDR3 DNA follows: TGTGCCACCAGCAGAGTAGGCGGGACAGATGCGTTCTTC. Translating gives CATSRVGGTDAFF.

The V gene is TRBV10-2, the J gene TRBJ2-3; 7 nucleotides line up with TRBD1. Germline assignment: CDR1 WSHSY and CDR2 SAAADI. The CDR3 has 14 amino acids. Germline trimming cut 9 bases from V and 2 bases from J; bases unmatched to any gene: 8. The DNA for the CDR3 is TGCGCCAGGACCTCGACAGGGCCCACAGATACGCAGTATTTT. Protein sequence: CARTSTGPTDTQYF.